This T cell receptor beta chain appears in the sequencing data of a study of cytomegalovirus exposure and HLA in healthy donors. With 60 Vbeta and 13 Jbeta primers, the PCR was carried out. Profiled with immunoSEQ multiplex PCR; TCRdb holds only in-frame clones, not every one. The sample holds approximately 150,000 clones, around a tenth seen once. Broader study findings: Roughly even sequencing depth across donors was the assumption behind the presence/absence analyses. Some TCR beta chains (roughly 160 of them) were listed as cytomegalovirus-associated.

This clone turned up a few times. The target antigen is unknown. This CDR3 spans 15 amino acids. Trimming pared 6 bases from V and 0 bases from J, leaving 12 bases between. Germline-derived CDR1 and CDR2 are MDHEN and SYDVKM. The TCR sequence derives from a male donor in good health and CMV-seronegative. Sequencing was performed on PBMCs. V is TRBV28 and J is TRBJ2-1, with D maybe TRBD2 (6 bases). The chain's CDR3 is CASRVAGSSYNEQFF. The DNA for the CDR3 is TGTGCCAGCAGGGTTGCGGGGAGCTCCTACAATGAGCAGTTCTTC. The whole variable domain, remainder taken from reference TRBV28 and TRBJ2-1, is DVKVTQSSRYLVKRTGEKVFLECVQDMDHENMFWYRQDPGLGLRLIYFSYDVKMKEKGDIPEGYSVSREKKERFSLILESASTNQTSMYLCASRVAGSSYNEQFFGPGTRLTVL.